The 30 T cell receptor beta chains below come from one sample, sequenced in a study of cytomegalovirus exposure and HLA in healthy donors. The PCR used 60 Vbeta and 13 Jbeta primers. Clones were sequenced by immunoSEQ multiplex PCR, and TCRdb holds only the in-frame ones, with some missing. The sample includes some 150,000 clones, approximately 76% of them seen just once. Sequenced input: PBMCs. The receptors here all came from a man in his 60s in good health and CMV-seronegative.

V gene TRBV6-4 combines with J gene TRBJ1-5; no firm D call. Per germline, CDR1 MRHNA and CDR2 SNTAGT. The CDR3 runs 13 residues. V was trimmed by 4 bases and J by 5 bases, leaving 9 bases between them. In DNA, the CDR3 is TGTGCCAGCAGTGCTGAGTTTCATCAGCCCCAGCATTTT. Translation: CASSAEFHQPQHF.

This chain connects TRBV6-1 to TRBJ1-5; 9 bases are shared with TRBD1. The germline V gene has CDR1 MNHNS and CDR2 SASEGT. V gave up 6 bases and J gave up 4 bases; unmatched junction bases: 1. The CDR3 is made up of 13 amino acids. The CDR3 protein is CASSGTGNQPQHF. The DNA for the CDR3 is TGTGCCAGCAGCGGGACAGGGAATCAGCCCCAGCATTTT.

A remark on this clone: One end of the junction does not line up with germline, which may come from a read error. CDR3 nucleotides: TGTGCCAGCAGCTTACAGGGTGCGCAATCAGCCCCAGCATTT. Amino acid sequence: CASSLQGAQSAPAF. The rearrangement links TRBV11-3 to TRBJ1-5; D perhaps matches TRBD1 (5 bases). The CDR3 extends over 14 amino acids. Per germline, CDR1 SGHNT and CDR2 YENEEA.

This clone has just a few counts. The rearrangement uses TRBV10-3 and TRBJ1-5; possible D gene TRBD1, 5 bases. This CDR3 has 14 amino acids. From germline, CDR1 is ENHRY and CDR2 SYGVKD. Between the trimmed V and J ends, which lost 2 bases and 6 bases, there was a span of 11 bases. The CDR3 sequence is CAISEMQGSQPQHF. The CDR3 bases are TGTGCCATCAGTGAGATGCAGGGAAGTCAGCCCCAGCATTTT.

This clone has just one count. This chain links TRBV4-3 with TRBJ1-3, with a tentative D call TRBD1 (6 bases). The V gene lost 1 base and the J gene lost 3 bases, with 10 bases spanning the gap. Germline CDR1 reads LGHNA; CDR2 reads YSLEER. This CDR3 spans 15 amino acids. The CDR3 loop reads CASSQAQGYGNTIYF. The CDR3 DNA is TGCGCCAGCAGCCAAGCACAGGGTTATGGAAACACCATATATTTT.

The chain carries TRBV6-5 and TRBJ2-5; 9 bases are shared with TRBD2. Germline assignment: CDR1 MNHEY and CDR2 SVGAGI. This CDR3 comprises 14 residues. The V and J ends lost 6 bases and 5 bases, in that order; junction bases with no gene match: 7. In DNA form, the CDR3 reads TGTGCCAGCAGCCCCGGACTAGCGCGGGAGACCCAGTACTTC. As protein: CASSPGLARETQYF.

The V and J genes are TRBV7-9 and TRBJ1-4; 8 positions agree with TRBD1. Germline V gene lookup returns CDR1 SEHNR and CDR2 FQNEAQ (reference sequence). This CDR3 is built from 14 residues. V shed 5 bases and J 4 bases; nucleotides not matched to a gene: 3. CDR3 nucleotide sequence: TGTGCCAGCAGCAGACAGGGGATTAATGAAAAACTGTTTTTT. The encoded protein is CASSRQGINEKLFF.

The genes are TRBV11-2 and TRBJ2-1; 8 bases agree with TRBD2. Trimming cost V 5 bases and J 7 bases; bases outside gene matches: 7. Germline-derived CDR1 and CDR2 are SGHAT and FQNNGV. CDR3 length equals 14 residues. The CDR3 loop reads CASSRAGGGNEQFF. The CDR3 DNA reads as TGTGCCAGCAGCCGTGCGGGAGGAGGTAATGAGCAGTTCTTC.

The V call is TRBV6-6, the J call TRBJ2-3; D not certain. CDR3 length: 16 residues. Trimming removed 2 bases from V and 2 bases from J, with 14 bases in between. Germline lookup yields CDR1 MNHNY and CDR2 SVGAGI (reference sequence). This CDR3 reads CASSYPPGSNTDTQYF. CDR3 coding DNA: TGTGCCAGCAGTTACCCTCCAGGTTCTAACACAGATACGCAGTATTTT.

The chain recombines TRBV5-1 with TRBJ2-2; D might be TRBD1 (6 bases). V lost 4 bases and J lost 1, with 14 bases in between. This CDR3 has 16 amino acids. Germline CDR1 is SGHRS and CDR2 is YFSETQ. CDR3 protein: CASSPHLGQNTGELFF. The CDR3 DNA sequence: TGCGCCAGCAGCCCGCATCTGGGACAGAACACCGGGGAGCTGTTTTTT.

The chain recombines TRBV5-6 with TRBJ2-1, with 7 positions matching TRBD2. The germline CDR1 and CDR2 sequences are SGHDT and YYEEEE. The CDR3 is 15 residues long. The ends lost 2 bases at V and 13 bases at J; junction bases unmatched: 15. CDR3 nucleotide sequence: TGTGCCAGCAGCTTCGGGGCTAGCGGTAGAATGAGACAGTTCTTC. The encoded protein is CASSFGASGRMRQFF.

The J gene is TRBJ2-6, the V gene TRBV9; tentatively, D is TRBD1 (5 bases). Between the trimmed V and J ends, which lost 0 bases and 2 bases, there was a span of 6 bases. From germline, CDR1 is SGDLS and CDR2 YYNGEE. The length of the CDR3 is 15 residues. CDR3 sequence (DNA): TGTGCCAGCAGCGTAGTCAGGGCTGGGGCCAACGTCCTGACTTTC. As protein: CASSVVRAGANVLTF.

This clone was recorded a few times. The rearrangement links TRBV29-1 to TRBJ1-2, with a tentative D call TRBD1 (5 bases). Trimming pared 2 bases from V and 10 bases from J, leaving 17 bases between. From germline, CDR1 is SQVTM and CDR2 ANQGSEA. The CDR3 spans 13 residues. DNA of the CDR3: TGCAGCGTTGAACTCGACAGCTCGATGGACTACACCTTC. The encoded protein is CSVELDSSMDYTF.

This chain uses TRBV2 with TRBJ2-3; unclear D gene. Trimming took off 1 base at V and 6 bases at J, with 8 bases between the two ends. Germline CDR1 reads SNHLY; CDR2 reads FYNNEI. CDR3 length equals 13 residues. The CDR3 region is CASSEEVRDTQYF. In DNA form, the CDR3 reads TGTGCCAGCAGTGAAGAGGTGAGGGATACGCAGTATTTT.

The chain links TRBV7-3 to TRBJ1-2, with D perhaps matching TRBD1 (6 bases). CDR1 SGHTA and CDR2 FQGTGA come from the germline V gene. Trimming took off 3 bases at V and 8 bases at J, with 19 bases between the two ends. The length of the CDR3 is 15 residues. CDR3 coding DNA: TGTGCCAGCAGCTTGACTCCGGGACACTCCCTCGGCTACACCTTC. It translates to CASSLTPGHSLGYTF.

This chain links TRBV19 with TRBJ2-7; D perhaps matches TRBD1 (7 bases). The germline V gene has CDR1 LNHDA and CDR2 SQIVND (reference sequence). The CDR3 spans 13 residues. V gave up 4 bases and J gave up 1 base, with 8 bases separating them. The CDR3 is CASSTGGSYEQYF. The CDR3 coding sequence is TGTGCCAGTAGTACAGGGGGGTCCTACGAGCAGTACTTC.

This clone was seen a handful of times. This chain uses TRBV5-1 with TRBJ2-6; 10 bases line up with TRBD2. The CDR3 is 17 residues long. J lost 4 bases, V lost 4 bases, and 8 bases had no gene match. Per germline, CDR1 SGHRS and CDR2 YFSETQ. The CDR3 DNA sequence: TGCGCCAGCAGCCCCCTAGCGGGGGAACCGGGGGCCAACGTCCTGACTTTC. Translating it yields CASSPLAGEPGANVLTF.

This sequence joins TRBV10-3 and TRBJ1-5; D is ambiguous. CDR3 size: 16 residues. V shed 0 bases and J shed 4 bases, with 13 bases lying between them. Germline assignment: CDR1 ENHRY and CDR2 SYGVKD. CDR3: CAISESPGADNQPQHF. CDR3 nucleotide sequence: TGTGCCATCAGTGAGTCACCCGGAGCAGATAATCAGCCCCAGCATTTT.

The rearrangement uses TRBV6-6 and TRBJ2-5; 8 bases fit TRBD1. CDR3 size: 14 residues. Germline assignment: CDR1 MNHNY and CDR2 SVGAGI (reference sequence). V dropped 4 bases and J dropped 4; count of bases not matched to a gene: 5. CDR3 sequence: CASSSVTGGETQYF. The CDR3 DNA reads TGTGCCAGCAGTTCCGTTACAGGGGGAGAGACCCAGTACTTC.

The gene calls are TRBV7-6 and TRBJ2-3, with 12 bases aligning to TRBD2. The CDR3 is 18 amino acids. Germline V CDR1 and CDR2: SGHVS, FNYEAQ. J was trimmed by 0 bases and V by 4 bases; bases with no gene match: 8. The CDR3 DNA reads TGTGCCAGCAGCTCCCAGACTAGCGGGGGAATAAGCACAGATACGCAGTATTTT. This gives the protein CASSSQTSGGISTDTQYF.

This rearrangement joins TRBV18 to TRBJ2-5; perhaps TRBD1 as D (6 bases). The CDR3 is 15 amino acids. Germline lookup yields CDR1 KGHSH and CDR2 LQKENI. Trimming cost V 5 bases and J 4 bases, with 17 bases left between them. CDR3: CASSSNQGFGETQYF. The CDR3 DNA reads as TGTGCCAGCTCATCAAACCAGGGGTTCGGAGAGACCCAGTACTTC.

The chain joins TRBV5-1 to TRBJ2-3; D is perhaps TRBD1 (6 bases). V shed 4 bases and J shed 2 bases, with 11 bases lying between them. The CDR3 is 14 residues long. CDR1 and CDR2 from the germline V gene are SGHRS and YFSETQ. CDR3 nucleotides: TGCGCCAGCAGCCTCGGACAGAACACAGATACGCAGTATTTT. Protein: CASSLGQNTDTQYF.

The V call is TRBV6-1, the J call TRBJ2-5; D may be TRBD2 (6 bases). The CDR3 covers 14 residues. CDR1 and CDR2 (germline): MNHNS, SASEGT. The V end lost 2 bases, the J end lost 4 bases, and 11 bases lay between the germline ends. The CDR3 region is CASSEITSRETQYF. CDR3 DNA: TGTGCCAGCAGTGAAATTACTAGCAGAGAGACCCAGTACTTC.

The CDR3 DNA reads TGTGCCAGCAGTCGAGGACAGGGGGCTTGGGAGACCCAGTACTTC. It specifies CASSRGQGAWETQYF. V and J are TRBV28 and TRBJ2-5; 11 bases are shared with TRBD1. Germline CDR1 is MDHEN and CDR2 is SYDVKM. V gave up 5 bases and J gave up 5 bases; unmatched junction bases: 7. This CDR3 region has 15 residues.

Only a few counts were recorded for this clone. The chain couples TRBV9 to TRBJ1-6; 8 nucleotides line up with TRBD1. The CDR3 spans 15 residues. The V segment lost 3 bases and the J segment 4 bases; nucleotides outside the gene matches: 3. Germline CDR1 is SGDLS and CDR2 is YYNGEE. The CDR3 coding sequence is TGTGCCAGCAGCGATGGACAGGGATATAATTCACCCCTCCACTTT. Its translation: CASSDGQGYNSPLHF.

The rearrangement links TRBV5-4 to TRBJ2-3; D call uncertain. V lost 1 base, J lost 2 bases, and 5 bases lay in between. Per germline, CDR1 SGHNT and CDR2 YYREEE (reference sequence). CDR3 length: 13 residues. The CDR3 DNA follows: TGTGCCAGCAGCTTGCACTTCACAGATACGCAGTATTTT. As protein: CASSLHFTDTQYF.

This clone has a single count. This chain connects TRBV7-9 to TRBJ2-3, with 8 bases lining up with TRBD2. The CDR3 runs to 15 residues. Trimming removed 7 bases from V and 7 bases from J; junction bases left unmatched: 13. From germline, CDR1 is SEHNR and CDR2 FQNEAQ (reference sequence). The CDR3 DNA is TGTGCCAGCATGGACGGGGGGGCTGGGAGATATACGCAGTATTTT. It is translated as CASMDGGAGRYTQYF.

CDR3 loop: CASIPLDRERYEQYF. In DNA form, the CDR3 reads TGTGCCAGCATCCCGCTAGACAGGGAGAGGTACGAGCAGTACTTC. The rearrangement links TRBV5-8 to TRBJ2-7, with 7 bases fitting TRBD1. The CDR3 is 15 residues long. The junction had 13 bases not matched to a gene; V was cut back by 6 bases and J by 4 bases. Germline V gives CDR1 SGHTS, CDR2 YDEGEE.

J is TRBJ1-2 and V is TRBV4-3; D is undetermined. The V gene lost 0 bases and the J gene lost 3 bases, with 8 bases spanning the gap. This CDR3 has 14 amino acids. Germline V gives CDR1 LGHNA, CDR2 YSLEER. CDR3 nucleotide sequence: TGCGCCAGCAGCCAAGACCAGGACTACTATGGCTACACCTTC. Translated, it gives CASSQDQDYYGYTF.

This sequence joins TRBV11-2 and TRBJ2-7; D perhaps matches TRBD2 (6 bases). V shed 4 bases and J shed 6 bases, with 16 bases lying between them. CDR1 is SGHAT and CDR2 is FQNNGV in the germline V gene. This CDR3 spans 14 amino acids. Written as DNA, the CDR3 is TGTGCCAGCAGCTCTCCCCGGGGACTTTCCGAGCAGTACTTC. It yields the protein CASSSPRGLSEQYF.